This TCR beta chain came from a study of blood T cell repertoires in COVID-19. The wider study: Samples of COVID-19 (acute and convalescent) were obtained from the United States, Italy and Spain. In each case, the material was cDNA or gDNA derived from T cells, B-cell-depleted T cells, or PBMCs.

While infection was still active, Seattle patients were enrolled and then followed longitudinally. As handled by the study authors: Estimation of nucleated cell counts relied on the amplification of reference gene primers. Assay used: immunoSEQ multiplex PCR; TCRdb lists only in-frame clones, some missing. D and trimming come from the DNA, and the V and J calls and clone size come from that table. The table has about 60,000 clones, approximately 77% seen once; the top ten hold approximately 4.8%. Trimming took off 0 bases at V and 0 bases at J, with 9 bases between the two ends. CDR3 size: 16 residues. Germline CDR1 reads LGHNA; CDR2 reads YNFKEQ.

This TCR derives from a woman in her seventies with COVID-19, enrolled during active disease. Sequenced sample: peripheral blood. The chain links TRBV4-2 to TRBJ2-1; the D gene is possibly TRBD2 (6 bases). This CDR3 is CASSQEASASYNEQFF. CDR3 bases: TGTGCCAGCAGCCAAGAAGCTAGCGCCTCCTACAATGAGCAGTTCTTC.